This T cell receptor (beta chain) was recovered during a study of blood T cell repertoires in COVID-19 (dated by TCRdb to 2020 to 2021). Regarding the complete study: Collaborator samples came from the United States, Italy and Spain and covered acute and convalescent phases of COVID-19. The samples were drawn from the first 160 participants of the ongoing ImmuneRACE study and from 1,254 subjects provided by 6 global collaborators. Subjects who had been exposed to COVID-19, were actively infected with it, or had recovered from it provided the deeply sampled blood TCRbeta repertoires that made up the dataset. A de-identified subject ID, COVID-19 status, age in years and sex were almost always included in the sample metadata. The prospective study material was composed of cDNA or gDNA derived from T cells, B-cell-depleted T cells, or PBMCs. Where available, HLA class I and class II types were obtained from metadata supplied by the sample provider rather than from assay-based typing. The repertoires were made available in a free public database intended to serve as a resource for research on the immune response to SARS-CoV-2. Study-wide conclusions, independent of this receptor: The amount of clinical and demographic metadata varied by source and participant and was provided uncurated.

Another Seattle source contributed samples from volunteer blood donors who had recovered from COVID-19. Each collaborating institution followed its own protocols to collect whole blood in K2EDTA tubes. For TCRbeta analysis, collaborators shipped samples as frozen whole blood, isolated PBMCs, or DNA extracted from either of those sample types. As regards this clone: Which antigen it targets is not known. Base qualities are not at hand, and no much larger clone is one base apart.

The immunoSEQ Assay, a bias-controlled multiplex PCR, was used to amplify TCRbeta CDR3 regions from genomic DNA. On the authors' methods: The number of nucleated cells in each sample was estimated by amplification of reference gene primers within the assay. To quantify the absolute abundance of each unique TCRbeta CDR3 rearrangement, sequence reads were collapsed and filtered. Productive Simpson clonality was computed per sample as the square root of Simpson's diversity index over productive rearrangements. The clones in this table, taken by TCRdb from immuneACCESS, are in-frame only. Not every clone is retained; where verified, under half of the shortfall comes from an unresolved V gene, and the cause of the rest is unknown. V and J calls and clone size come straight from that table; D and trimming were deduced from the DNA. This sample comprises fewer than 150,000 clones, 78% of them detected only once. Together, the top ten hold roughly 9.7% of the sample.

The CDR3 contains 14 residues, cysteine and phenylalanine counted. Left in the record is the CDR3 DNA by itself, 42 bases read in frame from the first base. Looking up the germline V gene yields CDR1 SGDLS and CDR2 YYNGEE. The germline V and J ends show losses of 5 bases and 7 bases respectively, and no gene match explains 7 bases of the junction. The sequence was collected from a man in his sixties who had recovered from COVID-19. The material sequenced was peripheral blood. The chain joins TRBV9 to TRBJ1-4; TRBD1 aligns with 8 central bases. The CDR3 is CASSEGQGGEKLFF. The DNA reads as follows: TGTGCCAGCAGTGAAGGACAGGGTGGTGAAAAACTGTTTTTT.